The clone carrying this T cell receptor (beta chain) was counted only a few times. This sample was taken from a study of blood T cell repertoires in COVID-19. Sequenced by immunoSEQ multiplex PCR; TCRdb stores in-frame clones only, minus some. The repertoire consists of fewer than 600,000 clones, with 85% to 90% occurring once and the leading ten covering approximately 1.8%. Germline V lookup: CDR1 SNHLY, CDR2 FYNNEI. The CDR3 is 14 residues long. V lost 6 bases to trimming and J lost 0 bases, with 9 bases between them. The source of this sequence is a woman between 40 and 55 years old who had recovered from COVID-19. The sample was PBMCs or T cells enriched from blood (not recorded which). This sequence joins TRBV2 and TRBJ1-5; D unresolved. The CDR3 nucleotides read TGTGCCAGCAGCGACCACTATAGCAATCAGCCCCAGCATTTT. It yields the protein CASSDHYSNQPQHF.